This TCR beta chain was documented in a study of blood T cell repertoires in COVID-19 (TCRdb year 2020). With respect to the entire study: The collaborator samples originated in the United States, Italy and Spain and spanned the acute and convalescent phases of COVID-19. Deeply sampled blood TCRbeta repertoires from subjects exposed to, actively infected with, or recovered from COVID-19 were included in the dataset. A freely available public database, intended as a resource for researchers studying the immune response to SARS-CoV-2, is where the repertoires were released. Where available, HLA class I and class II types were obtained from metadata supplied by the sample provider rather than from assay-based typing. The sample metadata nearly always contained a de-identified subject ID, COVID-19 status, age in years and sex. The prospective study material was composed of cDNA or gDNA derived from T cells, B-cell-depleted T cells, or PBMCs. Samples were obtained from the ongoing ImmuneRACE study (first 160 participants) and from over a thousand subjects provided by 6 global collaborators.

From the cysteine through the phenylalanine, the CDR3 covers 19 amino acids. Only the CDR3 region is kept as DNA, spanning 57 bases read in frame from base 1. The immunoSEQ Assay, a bias-controlled multiplex PCR, was used to amplify TCRbeta CDR3 regions from genomic DNA. The study's processing was this. The number of nucleated cells in each sample was estimated from the amplification of reference gene primers within the assay. To quantify the absolute abundance of each unique TCRbeta CDR3 rearrangement, sequence reads were collapsed and filtered. For each sample, productive Simpson clonality was calculated as the square root of Simpson's diversity index across productive rearrangements. TCRdb re-hosts the immuneACCESS table, in-frame sequences only. Its copies lack some clones; in the studies checked, an unresolved V gene accounts for under half of them, and the cause for the rest is not known. V and J calls and clone size are those listed in that table; D and trimming were worked out from the DNA. The sample table lists under 150,000 clones, less than 95% of them with a count of one. Of the sample, 1.8% is held by the ten largest clones.

This clone appeared a single time. Its antigen is unknown. One base away there is no much larger clone; base qualities are not given. Here is what the overall study found, with its caveats: The quantity of clinical and demographic metadata differed by source and by participant and was supplied without curation.

Whole blood was collected in K2EDTA tubes by collaborating institutions according to the institutions' own protocols. For TCRbeta analysis, collaborators shipped samples in one of three forms: frozen whole blood, isolated PBMCs, or DNA extracted from either of those sample types. The sequence came from a human donor with active COVID-19. The donor label of this sample is uncertain. This chain joins TRBV12-2 to TRBJ1-1; whether TRBD1, the table's D call, matches the DNA was not checked. TRBV12-2 is a known pseudogene. Sequencing was done on a sample of peripheral blood. Here the CDR3 is given as CASRLMAPGQGLGSTEAFF. DNA sequence: TGTGCAAGTCGCTTAATGGCCCCGGGACAGGGGTTGGGGAGTACTGAAGCTTTCTTT.